This T cell receptor (beta chain) was retrieved from a study of blood T cell repertoires in COVID-19. The overall study: There were acute and convalescent COVID-19 samples, and they came from the United States, Italy and Spain. From T cells, B-cell-depleted T cells, or PBMCs came the material, which was cDNA or gDNA.

The CDR3 extends over 15 amino acids. Per the germline V gene, CDR1 is LNHDA and CDR2 is SQIVND (reference sequence). Deletions cut 3 bases from V and 2 bases from J, with 11 bases between. In the authors' workflow: From reference gene primer amplification, estimates of nucleated cell counts were derived. Generated by immunoSEQ multiplex PCR, the TCRdb table keeps only in-frame clones and is missing some. V and J calls and clone size are copied from that table; D and trimming were computed from the DNA. Of over 50,000 clones in the sample, roughly 91% were seen once. The chain is built from TRBV19 and TRBJ1-3, with D perhaps matching TRBD1 (5 bases). The sequence was obtained from a man aged 45 to 65 with active COVID-19. The specimen was peripheral blood. The DNA of the CDR3 is TGTGCCAGTAGTATCTGGGGCAGAGCTGGAAACACCATATATTTT. Translated: CASSIWGRAGNTIYF.